This TCR beta chain originates from a study of control samples from healthy donors and cancer patients. Generated by immunoSEQ multiplex PCR, the TCRdb table keeps only in-frame clones and is missing some. Among about 160,000 clones listed, 70% to 90% were seen once. Germline V gene sequence: CDR1 SGHNT, CDR2 YYREEE (reference sequence). The CDR3 loop spans 17 amino acids. Trimming cost V 4 bases and J 3 bases; bases outside gene matches: 13. The chain carries TRBV5-4 and TRBJ1-1; 9 bases map to TRBD1. The sample consisted of blood. The clonotype originates from a young man in good health. The DNA for the CDR3 is TGTGCCAGCAGCCTAATGGGACAGGGAGGGATTGACACTGAAGCTTTCTTT. It codes for CASSLMGQGGIDTEAFF.